Presented here are 14 T cell receptor beta chains from one specimen sequenced in a study of T cells expressing NK-cell markers (dated by TCRdb to the early 2020s). Libraries were constructed by 5' RACE. This sample was sequenced with an Illumina HiSeq 2000. TCRdb reprocessed the reads into one record per CDR3 protein sequence, lacking DNA. For this sample, the table gives 200,000 to 300,000 distinct CDR3 sequences. The top ten clonotypes cover 0.3% to 0.45% of the sample. Sequences were obtained from blood T cells: a sorted CD56 or NKG2C T cell subset, CD4+ or CD8+ T cells, or bulk PBMC T cells (not recorded which). The source of these receptors is a man younger than 35 in good health. Donor details come from another sample of the same person, matched by shared clones.

The V and J genes are TRBV28 and TRBJ2-5; the D call of TRBD2 rests on TCRdb alone, since no DNA is present to check it. The CDR3 extends over 15 amino acids. Germline V gene sequence: CDR1 MDHEN, CDR2 SYDVKM. CDR3 residues: CASSLWVAQEVAQYF.

This sequence joins TRBV12-3 or TRBV12-4 and TRBJ2-3; TCRdb reports TRBD1, a call that lacks DNA to check it against. This CDR3 comprises 14 residues. The CDR3 region is CASSPRASTDTQYF.

CDR3 sequence reads: CASSVELAGGRTGELFF. J is TRBJ2-2 and V is TRBV9; without DNA, the TCRdb call of TRBD2 cannot be checked. The CDR3 runs to 17 residues. The germline V gene encodes CDR1 SGDLS and CDR2 YYNGEE.

The rearrangement joins TRBV5-6 to TRBJ2-3; TCRdb gives TRBD2 as the D gene, but with no DNA this cannot be confirmed. Germline-derived CDR1 and CDR2 are SGHDT and YYEEEE. This CDR3 is 14 amino acids long. CDR3 loop: CASSFRDFLDTQYF.

V gene TRBV7-6 combines with J gene TRBJ1-6. The length of the CDR3 is 12 residues. In germline, CDR1 is SGHVS, CDR2 FNYEAQ. CDR3 sequence reads: CASSSGGSPLHF. Drawing the rest from reference TRBV7-6 and TRBJ1-6, the complete variable domain is GAGVSQSPRYKVTKRGQDVALRCDPISGHVSLYWYRQALGQGPEFLTYFNYEAQQDKSGLPNDRFSAERPEGSISTLTIQRTEQRDSAMYRCASSSGGSPLHFGNGTRLTVT.

The V gene is TRBV11-2, the J gene TRBJ1-2; the D call from TCRdb, TRBD1, cannot be confirmed without DNA. The CDR3 has 13 residues. Per the germline V gene, CDR1 is SGHAT and CDR2 is FQNNGV. The CDR3 is CASSMGQAGGYTF.

The J gene is TRBJ2-1, the V gene TRBV10-3; TCRdb's assignment of TRBD2 cannot be checked, as there is no DNA. The germline V gene encodes CDR1 ENHRY and CDR2 SYGVKD. This CDR3 has 14 amino acids. CDR3 amino acids: CAISDRANYNEQFF.

V and J are TRBV19 and TRBJ1-1; TCRdb calls TRBD1, which cannot be checked without DNA. Germline-derived CDR1 and CDR2 are LNHDA and SQIVND (reference sequence). The CDR3 totals 16 residues. Here the CDR3 reads CASSASGQGATAEAFF.

The chain combines TRBV5-1 with TRBJ2-1; without DNA, the TCRdb call of TRBD1 cannot be checked. The germline gives CDR1 SGHRS, CDR2 YFSETQ. The CDR3 totals 13 residues. CDR3 loop: CASSSTGNNEQFF.

The chain couples TRBV4-3 to TRBJ2-7. Germline V gene data show CDR1 as LGHNA and CDR2 as YSLEER. CDR3 length: 16 residues. The CDR3 here is CASSQDLGGSSYEQYF.

The rearrangement links TRBV7-6 to TRBJ2-1; TCRdb selects TRBD2, and the lack of DNA leaves this call unchecked. Germline CDR1 reads SGHVS; CDR2 reads FNYEAQ. CDR3 length: 15 residues. The CDR3 is CASSLVGRLNNEQFF.

The rearrangement uses TRBV6-5 and TRBJ2-1. The CDR3 totals 14 residues. Germline CDR1 reads MNHEY; CDR2 reads SVGAGI. The CDR3 sequence is CASSLASLDNEQFF.

V is TRBV12-3 or TRBV12-4 and J is TRBJ2-3; TCRdb's D call, TRBD2, is unchecked because there is no DNA. The CDR3 spans 15 residues. The CDR3 spells CASSFDGSIADTQYF.

The chain joins TRBV28 to TRBJ2-1; the TCRdb D gene call, TRBD1, has no DNA to confirm it. CDR3 length: 14 amino acids. CDR1 MDHEN and CDR2 SYDVKM come from the germline V gene. The CDR3 sequence is CASSMWTGGDEQFF.